This entry lists 27 T cell receptor beta chains sequenced from one sample in a study of blood T cell repertoires in COVID-19. Data came from immunoSEQ multiplex PCR; TCRdb stores just in-frame clones and leaves some out. The sample records 350,000 to 450,000 clones, just over 90% being singletons. The sample taken for sequencing was PBMCs or T cells enriched from blood (not recorded which). These receptors originate from a woman in her thirties or forties who had been exposed to COVID-19.

The table lists this clone with a count of one. The rearrangement joins TRBV6-2 or TRBV6-3 to TRBJ2-7; maybe TRBD2 (5 bases). CDR3 length: 14 amino acids. In germline, CDR1 is MNHEY, CDR2 SVGEGT. Trimming stripped 1 base from V and 7 bases from J, with 14 bases between. DNA of the CDR3: TGTGCCAGCAGTTACTGGGGAGAATCGGGGGAGCAGTACTTC. Its protein product is CASSYWGESGEQYF.

The chain has TRBV5-4 and TRBJ2-4, with a possible D match to TRBD2 (5 bases). V lost 0 bases and J lost 5, with 9 bases in between. The germline V gene has CDR1 SGHNT and CDR2 YYREEE (reference sequence). CDR3 length: 14 residues. The CDR3 DNA follows: TGTGCCAGCAGCTTGGTAGGGAGAGAAAACATTCAGTACTTC. Protein sequence: CASSLVGRENIQYF.

This rearrangement joins TRBV6-4 to TRBJ2-1, with 8 bases aligning to TRBD1. The V and J ends lost 2 bases and 7 bases, in that order; junction bases with no gene match: 1. The CDR3 is 13 residues long. The germline V gene encodes CDR1 MRHNA and CDR2 SNTAGT. The CDR3 DNA reads as TGTGCCAGCAGTGACAGGACAGGGAATGAGCAGTTCTTC. Translating it yields CASSDRTGNEQFF.

This clone was detected only a few times. This chain connects TRBV14 to TRBJ2-7; tentatively, D is TRBD2 (6 bases). The germline gives CDR1 SGHDN, CDR2 FVKESK. The V and J ends lost 2 bases and 0 bases respectively, with 14 bases between them. CDR3 length equals 16 residues. DNA of the CDR3: TGTGCCAGCAGCCAATGGGGGACTCCTCTCTCCTACGAGCAGTACTTC. Protein product: CASSQWGTPLSYEQYF.

The chain combines TRBV19 with TRBJ2-6, with D possibly matching TRBD1 (5 bases). The CDR3 covers 16 residues. With 10 bases removed from V and 0 bases from J, the gap between germline ends came to 16 bases. Germline V gene lookup returns CDR1 LNHDA and CDR2 SQIVND (reference sequence). CDR3 loop: CATSQPQGSGANVLTF. CDR3 coding DNA: TGTGCCACATCTCAACCCCAGGGCTCTGGGGCCAACGTCCTGACTTTC.

The chain joins TRBV7-2 to TRBJ2-7, with a possible D match to TRBD2 (6 bases). The CDR3 is 15 amino acids. V was pared by 4 bases and J by 2 bases, with 15 bases between. CDR1 is SGHTA, CDR2 FQGNSA, per germline. CDR3 sequence (DNA): TGTGCCAGCAGCTCCGCAGCGGGTGGAGCCTACGAGCAGTACTTC. Residues: CASSSAAGGAYEQYF.

This chain connects TRBV29-1 to TRBJ1-2; 8 bases align to TRBD1. Germline loops: CDR1 SQVTM, CDR2 ANQGSEA. The CDR3 loop spans 12 amino acids. With V trimmed by 6 bases and J by 7 bases, 7 bases remained unmatched. DNA for the CDR3: TGCAGCGTGCGACAGGGGATGGCTGGCTACACCTTC. It encodes CSVRQGMAGYTF.

The gene calls are TRBV13 and TRBJ1-2; D not certain. Germline V lookup: CDR1 PRHDT, CDR2 FYEKMQ (reference sequence). V lost 7 bases and J 6 bases, leaving 12 bases between the germline ends. This CDR3 is built from 12 residues. For the CDR3, the DNA is TGTGCCAGCAACGGAGGGCGTGATGGCTACACCTTC. It codes for CASNGGRDGYTF. Full variable domain (remainder filled in from reference TRBV13 and TRBJ1-2): AAGVIQSPRHLIKEKRETATLKCYPIPRHDTVYWYQQGPGQDPQFLISFYEKMQSDKGSIPDRFSAQQFSDYHSELNMSSLELGDSALYFCASNGGRDGYTFGSGTRLTVV.

The chain recombines TRBV30 with TRBJ2-3; the match to TRBD2 covers 7 bases. The junction had 5 bases not matched to a gene; V was cut back by 4 bases and J by 1 base. Germline CDR1 reads GTSNPN; CDR2 reads SVGIG (reference sequence). CDR3 length: 14 amino acids. The CDR3: CAWKRRGGTDTQYF. DNA of the CDR3: TGTGCCTGGAAGAGACGGGGGGGCACAGATACGCAGTATTTT.

The genes are TRBV29-1 and TRBJ2-7; TRBD1 might be the D (6 bases). Trimming cost V 5 bases and J 2 bases, with 13 bases left between them. The CDR3 contains 13 residues. Germline V gives CDR1 SQVTM, CDR2 ANQGSEA. CDR3 bases: TGCAGCGTTTGGGAACAGGGACCCTACGAGCAGTACTTC. It translates to CSVWEQGPYEQYF.

The chain employs TRBV7-6 and TRBJ1-1; D unclear. Trimming stripped 3 bases from V and 1 base from J, with 6 bases between. The CDR3 consists of 13 residues. Germline V gene data show CDR1 as SGHVS and CDR2 as FNYEAQ. The chain's CDR3 is CASSLTSNTEAFF. As DNA, the CDR3 is TGTGCCAGCAGCTTGACATCGAACACTGAAGCTTTCTTT.

This chain connects TRBV10-2 to TRBJ2-4, with a tentative D call TRBD2 (6 bases). The CDR3 runs to 13 residues. Germline CDR1 reads WSHSY; CDR2 reads SAAADI. V was trimmed by 7 bases and J by 7 bases, leaving 14 bases between them. The CDR3 is CASNRGMGNIQYF. CDR3 nucleotides: TGCGCCAGCAATCGGGGGATGGGTAACATTCAGTACTTC.

V usage is TRBV27 and J usage is TRBJ1-2; 9 positions match TRBD1. This CDR3 contains 16 residues. J was trimmed by 2 bases and V by 2 bases; bases with no gene match: 6. Germline assignment: CDR1 MNHEY and CDR2 SMNVEV (reference sequence). The CDR3 bases are TGTGCCAGCAGTTTAGTGGGGACAGGGAGAAACTATGGCTACACCTTC. This codes for CASSLVGTGRNYGYTF.

The V call is TRBV5-4, the J call TRBJ1-6, with a tentative D call TRBD1 (6 bases). The V gene's germline CDR1 is SGHNT and CDR2 YYREEE (reference sequence). V dropped 2 bases and J dropped 6 bases, with 15 bases sitting between them. The CDR3 contains 16 residues. CDR3 protein: CASSLPAQGGNSPLHF. Here the CDR3 DNA reads TGTGCCAGCAGCTTACCCGCCCAAGGGGGTAATTCACCCCTCCACTTT.

The chain uses TRBV18 and TRBJ1-2, with D possibly TRBD1 on 6 matching bases. This CDR3 region has 15 residues. The ends were cut back, 6 bases at V and 12 bases at J, with 26 bases in the middle. Germline CDR1 reads KGHSH; CDR2 reads LQKENI. CDR3 DNA sequence: TGTGCCAGCTCGCCGGACTCACTCCAACAGGGAAGGGACACCTTC. This gives the protein CASSPDSLQQGRDTF.

The chain couples TRBV7-9 to TRBJ2-1; 12 positions agree with TRBD2. The V gene end was trimmed by 5 bases and the J gene end by 9 bases; junction bases not matched to a gene: 11. Looked up from germline, CDR1 is SEHNR and CDR2 is FQNEAQ (reference sequence). CDR3 size: 16 residues. CDR3 loop: CASSRRLAGEPVEQFF. The CDR3 nucleotides read TGTGCCAGCAGCCGCCGACTAGCGGGGGAGCCAGTTGAGCAGTTCTTC.

The chain uses TRBV5-1 and TRBJ2-1, with TRBD2 as a possible D gene (5 bases). The CDR3 consists of 16 residues. V shed 0 bases and J shed 3 bases, with 13 bases lying between them. Germline lookup yields CDR1 SGHRS and CDR2 YFSETQ. Here the CDR3 reads CASSLAPRAGYNEQFF. As DNA, the CDR3 is TGCGCCAGCAGCTTGGCGCCGAGGGCCGGCTACAATGAGCAGTTCTTC. The full variable domain, rest sourced from reference TRBV5-1 and TRBJ2-1, is KAGVTQTPRYLIKTRGQQVTLSCSPISGHRSVSWYQQTPGQGLQFLFEYFSETQRNKGNFPGRFSGRQFSNSRSEMNVSTLELGDSALYLCASSLAPRAGYNEQFFGPGTRLTVL.

This clone was seen just once. The CDR3 spells CASSGQGGLAGNTIYF. The CDR3 DNA reads TGTGCCAGCTCGGGACAGGGAGGACTCGCTGGAAACACCATATATTTT. V usage is TRBV14 and J usage is TRBJ1-3; 9 positions agree with TRBD1. The V gene's germline CDR1 is SGHDN and CDR2 FVKESK. V lost 8 bases to trimming and J lost 2 bases; unmatched junction nucleotides: 10. The CDR3 loop spans 16 amino acids.

This clone appeared a single time. The rearrangement uses TRBV29-1 and TRBJ1-1, with a weak D call TRBD1 (5 bases). This CDR3 has 14 residues. V gave up 7 bases and J gave up 0 bases, with 15 bases separating them. In germline, CDR1 is SQVTM, CDR2 ANQGSEA. DNA for the CDR3: TGCAGCGCCAAAGCAAGGGGTGTGAACACTGAAGCTTTCTTT. This sequence encodes CSAKARGVNTEAFF.

This clone showed up just once. CDR3 in DNA: TGTGCCTGGAGTCGAGAGAACACTGAAGCTTTCTTT. This sequence encodes CAWSRENTEAFF. The genes are TRBV30 and TRBJ1-1; D is unclear. The germline CDR1 and CDR2 sequences are GTSNPN and SVGIG (reference sequence). Trimming removed 2 bases at V and 1 base at J, with 5 bases between. The CDR3 loop spans 12 amino acids.

The chain combines TRBV6-1 with TRBJ1-1; a weak D match, TRBD1 (6 bases). V was pared by 2 bases and J by 5 bases, with 9 bases between. This CDR3 is 13 amino acids long. Germline V CDR1 and CDR2: MNHNS, SASEGT. The CDR3 nucleotides read TGTGCCAGCAGTGAACAGGGGCGGACTGAAGCTTTCTTT. This encodes CASSEQGRTEAFF.

The chain recombines TRBV11-3 with TRBJ2-5, with D maybe TRBD1 (5 bases). From germline, CDR1 is SGHNT and CDR2 YENEEA. V was pared by 4 bases and J by 7 bases, with 13 bases between. The CDR3 is 13 amino acids. DNA of the CDR3: TGTGCCAGCAGCTCCGGACACGGCAGGACCCAGTACTTC. This encodes CASSSGHGRTQYF.

This clone came up once. This rearrangement joins TRBV6-5 to TRBJ1-2; 9 positions agree with TRBD1. Trimming removed 6 bases from V and 7 bases from J; junction bases left unmatched: 9. The CDR3 length is 14 residues. Germline assignment: CDR1 MNHEY and CDR2 SVGAGI. The CDR3 loop reads CASSPPGQGGGYTF. Here the CDR3 DNA reads TGTGCCAGCAGCCCACCGGGACAGGGAGGTGGCTACACCTTC.

This clone has only one observation. This sequence joins TRBV18 and TRBJ1-4, with a tentative D call TRBD1 (6 bases). The CDR3 length is 17 residues. Between the trimmed V and J ends, which lost 6 bases and 2 bases, there was a span of 19 bases. Germline-derived CDR1 and CDR2 are KGHSH and LQKENI. The CDR3 sequence: CASSASQGSTTNEKLFF. The CDR3 region has the DNA TGTGCCAGCTCCGCCTCACAGGGATCTACGACTAATGAAAAACTGTTTTTT.

This chain joins TRBV10-1 and TRBJ2-5; the D gene is possibly TRBD2 (5 bases). This CDR3 is 13 amino acids long. Trimming pared 4 bases from V and 4 bases from J, leaving 10 bases between. From germline, CDR1 is WNHNN and CDR2 SYGVQD (reference sequence). The CDR3 region has the DNA TGCGCCAGCAGTGCAAAACTAGGAGAGACCCAGTACTTC. This translates into CASSAKLGETQYF.

The chain carries TRBV24-1 and TRBJ1-4, with 7 bases fitting TRBD1. Germline lookup yields CDR1 KGHDR and CDR2 SFDVKD. The J segment lost 2 bases and the V segment lost 1 base, leaving 3 bases of the junction unmatched. This CDR3 spans 16 amino acids. This CDR3 is CATSDLTGATNEKLFF. Written as DNA, the CDR3 is TGTGCCACCAGTGATTTAACAGGGGCTACTAATGAAAAACTGTTTTTT.

The chain has TRBV12-3 or TRBV12-4 and TRBJ1-1, with a tentative D call TRBD1 (6 bases). V was pared by 3 bases and J by 3 bases, with 8 bases between. The CDR3 has 13 amino acids. The DNA for the CDR3 is TGTGCCAGCAGTTTGGGGGCCCACACTGAAGCTTTCTTT. Protein: CASSLGAHTEAFF.